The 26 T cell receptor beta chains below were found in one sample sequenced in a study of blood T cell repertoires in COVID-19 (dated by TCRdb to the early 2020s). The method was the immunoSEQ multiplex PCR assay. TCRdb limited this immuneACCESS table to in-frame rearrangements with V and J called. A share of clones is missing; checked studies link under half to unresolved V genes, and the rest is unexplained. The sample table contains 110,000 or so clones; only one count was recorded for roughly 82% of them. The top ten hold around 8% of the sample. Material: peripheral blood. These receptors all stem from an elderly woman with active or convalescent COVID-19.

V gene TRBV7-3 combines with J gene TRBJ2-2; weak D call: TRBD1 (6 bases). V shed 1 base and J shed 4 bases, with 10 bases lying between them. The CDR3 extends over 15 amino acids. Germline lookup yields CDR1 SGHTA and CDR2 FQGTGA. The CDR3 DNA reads TGTGCCAGCAGCTTAATCCCAGGGGTCACCGGGGAGCTGTTTTTT. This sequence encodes CASSLIPGVTGELFF.

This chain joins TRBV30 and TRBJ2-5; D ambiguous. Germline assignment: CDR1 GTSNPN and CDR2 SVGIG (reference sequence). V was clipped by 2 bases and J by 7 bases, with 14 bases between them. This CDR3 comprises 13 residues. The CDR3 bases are TGTGCCTGGAGTCGGCTGTCAGGTGGGACCCAGTACTTC. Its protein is CAWSRLSGGTQYF.

The CDR3 is CASSELGRTEAFF. CDR3 nucleotide sequence: TGTGCCAGCAGTGAACTTGGGAGGACTGAAGCTTTCTTT. The V gene is TRBV6-1, the J gene TRBJ1-1; D not certain. Trimming stripped 2 bases from V and 5 bases from J, with 9 bases between. The V gene's germline CDR1 is MNHNS and CDR2 SASEGT. The CDR3 sequence is 13 residues long.

The CDR3 bases are TGTGCCAGCAGCCGGGGACTAGCGGTGGATACGCAGTATTTT. Translating it yields CASSRGLAVDTQYF. The V and J genes are TRBV7-9 and TRBJ2-3; 11 bases are a match to TRBD2. The trim removed 5 bases at V and 6 bases at J, leaving 4 bases unmatched. This CDR3 is 14 amino acids long. Per germline, CDR1 SEHNR and CDR2 FQNEAQ (reference sequence). Filled out from reference TRBV7-9 and TRBJ2-3, the complete variable domain reads DTGVSQNPRHKITKRGQNVTFRCDPISEHNRLYWYRQTLGQGPEFLTYFQNEAQLEKSRLLSDRFSAERPKGSFSTLEIQRTEQGDSAMYLCASSRGLAVDTQYFGPGTRLTVL.

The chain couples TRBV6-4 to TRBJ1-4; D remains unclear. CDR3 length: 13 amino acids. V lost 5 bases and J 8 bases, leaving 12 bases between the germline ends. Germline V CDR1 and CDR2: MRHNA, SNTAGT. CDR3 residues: CASSSTRGEKLFF. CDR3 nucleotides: TGTGCCAGCAGTTCTACTCGAGGGGAAAAACTGTTTTTT.

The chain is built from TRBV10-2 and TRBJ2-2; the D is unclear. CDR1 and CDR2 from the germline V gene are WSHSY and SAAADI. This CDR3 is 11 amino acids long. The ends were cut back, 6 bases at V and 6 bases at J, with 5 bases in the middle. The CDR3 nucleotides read TGCGCCAGCAGGGCTTCCGGGGAGCTGTTTTTT. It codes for CASRASGELFF.

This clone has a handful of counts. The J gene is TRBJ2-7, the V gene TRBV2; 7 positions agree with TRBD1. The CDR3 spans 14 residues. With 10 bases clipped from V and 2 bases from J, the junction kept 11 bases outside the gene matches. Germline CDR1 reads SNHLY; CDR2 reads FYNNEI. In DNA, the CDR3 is TGTGCCACCGGGACAGTACTTTACCCCTACGAGCAGTACTTC. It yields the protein CATGTVLYPYEQYF.

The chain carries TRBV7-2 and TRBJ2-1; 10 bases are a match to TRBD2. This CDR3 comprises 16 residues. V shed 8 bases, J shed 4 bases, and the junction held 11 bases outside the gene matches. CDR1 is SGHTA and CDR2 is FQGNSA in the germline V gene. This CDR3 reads CASEASGRAEYNEQFF. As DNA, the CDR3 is TGTGCCAGCGAGGCCAGCGGGAGGGCCGAGTACAATGAGCAGTTCTTC.

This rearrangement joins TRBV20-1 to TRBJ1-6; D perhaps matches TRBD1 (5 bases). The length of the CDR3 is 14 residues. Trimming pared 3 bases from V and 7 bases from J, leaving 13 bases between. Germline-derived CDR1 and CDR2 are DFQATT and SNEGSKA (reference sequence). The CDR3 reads CSASRQGMNSPLHF. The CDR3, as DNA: TGCAGTGCTAGTCGTCAGGGTATGAATTCACCCCTCCACTTT.

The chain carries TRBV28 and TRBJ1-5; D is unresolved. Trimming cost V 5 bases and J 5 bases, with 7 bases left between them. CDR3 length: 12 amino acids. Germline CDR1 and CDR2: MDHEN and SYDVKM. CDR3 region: CASSAGYQPQHF. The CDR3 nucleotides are TGTGCCAGCAGTGCCGGGTATCAGCCCCAGCATTTT.

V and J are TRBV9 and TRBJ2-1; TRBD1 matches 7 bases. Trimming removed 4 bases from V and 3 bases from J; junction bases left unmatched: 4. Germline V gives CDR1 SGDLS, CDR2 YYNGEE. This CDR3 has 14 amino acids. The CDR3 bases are TGTGCCAGCAGCATCCAGGGGGTCTACAATGAGCAGTTCTTC. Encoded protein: CASSIQGVYNEQFF.

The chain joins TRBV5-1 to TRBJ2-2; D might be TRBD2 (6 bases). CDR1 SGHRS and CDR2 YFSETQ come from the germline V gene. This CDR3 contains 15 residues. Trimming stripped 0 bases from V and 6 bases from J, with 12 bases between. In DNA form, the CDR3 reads TGCGCCAGCAGCTTGGTTCCGGGGGTTGCCGGGGAGCTGTTTTTT. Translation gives CASSLVPGVAGELFF.

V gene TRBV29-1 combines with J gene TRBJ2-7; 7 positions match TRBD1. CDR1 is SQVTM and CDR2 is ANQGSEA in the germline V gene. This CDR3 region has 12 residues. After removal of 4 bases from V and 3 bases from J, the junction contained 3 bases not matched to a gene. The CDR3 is CSVGRDSYEQYF. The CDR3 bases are TGCAGCGTTGGACGGGACAGCTACGAGCAGTACTTC.

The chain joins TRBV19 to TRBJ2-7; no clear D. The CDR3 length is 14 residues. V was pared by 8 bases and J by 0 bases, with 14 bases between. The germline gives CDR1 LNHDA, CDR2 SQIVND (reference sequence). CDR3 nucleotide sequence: TGTGCCAGTGCGAGCCATCGGAGCTCCTACGAGCAGTACTTC. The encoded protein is CASASHRSSYEQYF.

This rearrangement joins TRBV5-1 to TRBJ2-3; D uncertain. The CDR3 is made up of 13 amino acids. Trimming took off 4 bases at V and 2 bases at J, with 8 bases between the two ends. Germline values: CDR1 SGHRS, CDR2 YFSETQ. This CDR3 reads CASSQQSTDTQYF. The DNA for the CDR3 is TGCGCCAGCAGCCAACAGTCCACAGATACGCAGTATTTT.

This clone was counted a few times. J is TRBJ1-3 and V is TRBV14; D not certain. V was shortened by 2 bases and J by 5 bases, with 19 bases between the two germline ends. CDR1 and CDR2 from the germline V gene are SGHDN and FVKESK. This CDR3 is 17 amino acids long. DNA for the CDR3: TGTGCCAGCAGCCAAAATCCGGTTCAGGCTAGCAGAAACACCATATATTTT. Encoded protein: CASSQNPVQASRNTIYF.

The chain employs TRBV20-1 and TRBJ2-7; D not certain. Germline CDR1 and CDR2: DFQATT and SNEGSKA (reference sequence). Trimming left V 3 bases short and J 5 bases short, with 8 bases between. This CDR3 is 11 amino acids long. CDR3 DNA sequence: TGCAGTGCTAGCCAACCTAACGAGCAGTACTTC. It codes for CSASQPNEQYF.

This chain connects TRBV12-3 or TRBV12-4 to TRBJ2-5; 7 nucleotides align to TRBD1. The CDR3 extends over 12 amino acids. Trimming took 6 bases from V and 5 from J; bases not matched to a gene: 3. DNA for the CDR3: TGTGCCAGCAGCAGGGGGATCGAGACCCAGTACTTC. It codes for CASSRGIETQYF.

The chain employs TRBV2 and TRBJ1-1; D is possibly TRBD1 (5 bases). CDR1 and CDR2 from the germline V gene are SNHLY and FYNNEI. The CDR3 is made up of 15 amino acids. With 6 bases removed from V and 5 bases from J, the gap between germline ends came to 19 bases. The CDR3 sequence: CASSKNRPVGTEAFF. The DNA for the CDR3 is TGTGCCAGCAGCAAAAACAGGCCCGTGGGGACTGAAGCTTTCTTT.

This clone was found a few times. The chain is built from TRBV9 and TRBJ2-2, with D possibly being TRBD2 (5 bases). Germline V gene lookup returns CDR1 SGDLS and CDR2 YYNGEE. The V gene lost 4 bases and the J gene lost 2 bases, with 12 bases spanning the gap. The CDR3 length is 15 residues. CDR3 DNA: TGTGCCAGCAGCACTCAGCGGACTAACACCGGGGAGCTGTTTTTT. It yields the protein CASSTQRTNTGELFF.

This CDR3 is CASSPMGLAGRDTQYF. The CDR3 DNA reads TGTGCCAGCAGCCCGATGGGACTAGCGGGGCGAGATACGCAGTATTTT. The J gene is TRBJ2-3, the V gene TRBV7-2; TRBD2 matches at 13 bases. Trimming took 5 bases from V and 5 from J; bases not matched to a gene: 7. CDR3 length: 16 residues. Germline CDR1 reads SGHTA; CDR2 reads FQGNSA.

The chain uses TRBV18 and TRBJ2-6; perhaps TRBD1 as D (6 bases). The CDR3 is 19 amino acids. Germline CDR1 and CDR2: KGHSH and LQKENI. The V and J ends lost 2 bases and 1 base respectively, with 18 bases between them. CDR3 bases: TGTGCCAGCTCACCAGTACGACAGGCCCTGTTATCTGGGGCCAACGTCCTGACTTTC. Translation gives CASSPVRQALLSGANVLTF.

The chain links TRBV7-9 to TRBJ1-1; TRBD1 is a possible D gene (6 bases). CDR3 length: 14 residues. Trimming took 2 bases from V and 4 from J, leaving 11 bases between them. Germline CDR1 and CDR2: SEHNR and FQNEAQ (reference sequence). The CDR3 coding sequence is TGTGCCAGCAGCTTACAGGGGCCAGGCACTGAAGCTTTCTTT. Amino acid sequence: CASSLQGPGTEAFF. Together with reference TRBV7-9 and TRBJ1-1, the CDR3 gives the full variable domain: DTGVSQNPRHKITKRGQNVTFRCDPISEHNRLYWYRQTLGQGPEFLTYFQNEAQLEKSRLLSDRFSAERPKGSFSTLEIQRTEQGDSAMYLCASSLQGPGTEAFFGQGTRLTVV.

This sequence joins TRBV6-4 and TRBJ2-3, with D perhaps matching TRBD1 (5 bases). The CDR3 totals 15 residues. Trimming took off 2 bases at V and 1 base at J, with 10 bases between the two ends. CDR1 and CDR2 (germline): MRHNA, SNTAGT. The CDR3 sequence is CASSDRVGGTDTQYF. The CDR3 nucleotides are TGTGCCAGCAGTGACCGGGTAGGGGGCACAGATACGCAGTATTTT.

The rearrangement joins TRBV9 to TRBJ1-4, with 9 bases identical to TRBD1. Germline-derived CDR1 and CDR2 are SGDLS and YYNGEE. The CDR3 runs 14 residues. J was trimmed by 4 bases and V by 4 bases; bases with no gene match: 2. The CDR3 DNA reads TGTGCCAGCAGCCGACAGGGGGGTAATGAAAAACTGTTTTTT. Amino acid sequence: CASSRQGGNEKLFF.

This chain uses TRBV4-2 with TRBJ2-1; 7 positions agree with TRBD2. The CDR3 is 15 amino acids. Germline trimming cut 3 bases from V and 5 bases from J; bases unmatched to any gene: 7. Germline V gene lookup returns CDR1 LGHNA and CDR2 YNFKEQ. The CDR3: CASSQVLAEHNEQFF. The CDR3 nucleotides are TGTGCCAGCAGCCAGGTTCTAGCGGAGCACAATGAGCAGTTCTTC.